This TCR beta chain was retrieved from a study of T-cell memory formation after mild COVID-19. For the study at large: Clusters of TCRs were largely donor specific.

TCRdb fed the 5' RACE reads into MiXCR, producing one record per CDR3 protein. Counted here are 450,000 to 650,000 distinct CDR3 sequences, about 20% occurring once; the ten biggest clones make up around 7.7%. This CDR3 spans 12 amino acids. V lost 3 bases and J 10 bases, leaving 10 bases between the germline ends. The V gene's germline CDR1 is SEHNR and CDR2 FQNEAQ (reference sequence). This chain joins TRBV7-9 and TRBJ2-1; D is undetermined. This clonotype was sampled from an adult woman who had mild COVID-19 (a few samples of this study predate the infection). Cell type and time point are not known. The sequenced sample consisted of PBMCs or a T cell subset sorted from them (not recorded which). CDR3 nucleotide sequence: TGTGCCAGCAGCTTGGCCCATTGGGAGCAGTTCTTC. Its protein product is CASSLAHWEQFF.